Listed here are 22 T cell receptor beta chains from one sample, sequenced in a study of HIV-infected patients and healthy controls. About 450 ng RNA was reverse transcribed with alpha and beta constant-region primers. Each of the alpha and beta chains got its own library through chain-specific third strand synthesis with indices. TCRdb recomputed calls from the 5' RACE reads with MiXCR, one row per CDR3 protein. This repertoire shows approximately 6,600 distinct CDR3 sequences, roughly 10% found once; its top ten account for about 18%. Antiretroviral therapy had run roughly three months, about 14 weeks, before follow-up blood collection. Whole blood was used without fractionation, so all unsorted peripheral T cells were included. The input for sequencing was blood, taken during antiretroviral therapy. Receptors were obtained from an adult with HIV infection.

This clonotype was recorded at least ten times. The rearrangement links TRBV4-1 to TRBJ2-7; 9 positions match TRBD2. The CDR3 covers 14 residues. With 0 bases clipped from V and 6 bases from J, the junction kept 3 bases outside the gene matches. Germline V gene data show CDR1 as MGHRA and CDR2 as YSYEKL. The CDR3 coding sequence is TGCGCCAGCAGCCAAGAGGGACTAGCAGGCGAGCAGTACTTC. Encoded protein: CASSQEGLAGEQYF.

This clonotype was seen a handful of times. The rearrangement links TRBV27 to TRBJ2-7, with a possible D match to TRBD1 (5 bases). This CDR3 comprises 13 residues. V was pared by 4 bases and J by 1 base, with 8 bases between. CDR1 and CDR2 from the germline V gene are MNHEY and SMNVEV (reference sequence). For the CDR3, the DNA is TGTGCCAGCAGTTCGACAGCTTCCTACGAGCAGTACTTC. Residues: CASSSTASYEQYF.

This chain links TRBV6-1 with TRBJ1-5, with D hard to call. CDR1 MNHNS and CDR2 SASEGT come from the germline V gene. The V end was cut by 4 bases, the J end by 7 bases, with 23 bases between. The CDR3 totals 17 residues. The CDR3 sequence: CASSGRWARTDEQPQHF. The CDR3 DNA sequence: TGTGCCAGCAGTGGACGATGGGCAAGAACGGACGAACAGCCCCAGCATTTT.

This clonotype has ten or more counts. This chain joins TRBV29-1 and TRBJ1-2, with 8 bases fitting TRBD1. The CDR3 extends over 17 amino acids. The V gene's germline CDR1 is SQVTM and CDR2 ANQGSEA. The V segment lost 5 bases and the J segment 3 bases; nucleotides outside the gene matches: 17. The CDR3 region is CSVKTQGGEWNDYGYTF. CDR3 nucleotide sequence: TGCAGCGTTAAAACACAGGGGGGTGAGTGGAACGACTATGGCTACACCTTC.

This clonotype is termed medium-sized. The V gene is TRBV21-1, the J gene TRBJ2-3; the DNA was not compared with TRBD1, the D call given in the table. TRBV21-1 is described as a pseudogene. The CDR3 length is 13 residues. The CDR3 sequence: CASRDTVWDTQYF. The CDR3 DNA is TGTGCCAGCCGGGACACAGTGTGGGATACGCAGTATTTT.

This clonotype is medium-sized (0.01 to 0.1%) in the sample. V usage is TRBV12-3 or TRBV12-4 and J usage is TRBJ1-2, with D perhaps TRBD1 (5 bases). V was pared by 5 bases and J by 4 bases, with 14 bases between. The CDR3 is made up of 14 amino acids. Here the CDR3 reads CASSRNQGLYGYTF. Here the CDR3 DNA reads TGTGCCAGCAGTAGGAACCAGGGCCTCTATGGCTACACCTTC.

Relative to its sample, this clonotype is medium-sized (0.01 to 0.1%). The chain carries TRBV7-2 and TRBJ2-5, with a weak D call TRBD2 (6 bases). Trimming removed 1 base at V and 4 bases at J, with 13 bases between. CDR3 length equals 15 residues. The germline V gene encodes CDR1 SGHTA and CDR2 FQGNSA. The CDR3 nucleotides are TGTGCCAGCAGCTTAGTAGGTGGAGGGAGAGAGACCCAGTACTTC. As protein: CASSLVGGGRETQYF.

The genes are TRBV25-1 and TRBJ1-3, with D uncertain. The ends were cut back, 2 bases at V and 0 bases at J, with 14 bases in the middle. The CDR3 length is 17 residues. The germline V gene has CDR1 MGHDK and CDR2 SYGVNS. The chain's CDR3 is CASSENRAASSGNTIYF. The CDR3 region has the DNA TGTGCCAGCAGTGAAAATCGGGCAGCCTCCTCTGGAAACACCATATATTTT.

This chain joins TRBV12-3 or TRBV12-4 and TRBJ2-7, with 12 bases fitting TRBD1. Trimming took 2 bases from V and 3 from J; bases not matched to a gene: 5. The CDR3 totals 16 residues. In DNA form, the CDR3 reads TGTGCCAGCAGTTTACCGGGGACAGGGGGCTTCTACGAGCAGTACTTC. Its protein product is CASSLPGTGGFYEQYF.

This clonotype is medium-sized within its sample. This chain uses TRBV29-1 with TRBJ1-4; D unclear. V gave up 1 base and J gave up 8 bases, with 20 bases separating them. This CDR3 is 16 amino acids long. Germline CDR1 is SQVTM and CDR2 is ANQGSEA. The CDR3 nucleotides are TGCAGCGTTGAAGCTAGTACGGGGAGGGCCTCCGAAAAACTGTTTTTT. This codes for CSVEASTGRASEKLFF.

There are many counts of this clonotype. J is TRBJ1-1 and V is TRBV6-5, with D possibly matching TRBD1 (6 bases). Deletions cut 4 bases from V and 2 bases from J, with 11 bases between. CDR1 and CDR2 (germline): MNHEY, SVGAGI. This CDR3 has 14 amino acids. The CDR3 here is CASSSGTINTEAFF. The CDR3 region has the DNA TGTGCCAGCAGTTCGGGGACAATCAACACTGAAGCTTTCTTT.

By frequency in the sample, this clonotype is medium-sized (0.01 to 0.1%). The chain links TRBV10-1 to TRBJ1-2; no reliable D call. V was clipped by 2 bases and J by 10 bases, with 11 bases between them. Germline lookup yields CDR1 WNHNN and CDR2 SYGVQD (reference sequence). The CDR3 covers 12 residues. CDR3 nucleotides: TGCGCCAGCAGTGAGAAACCCCGAGCCTACACCTTC. Translation gives CASSEKPRAYTF.

This clonotype was seen ten or more times. V is TRBV2 and J is TRBJ2-3; 16 bases align to TRBD2. The CDR3 spans 18 residues. Germline values: CDR1 SNHLY, CDR2 FYNNEI. V lost 6 bases, J lost 2 bases, and 8 bases stayed unmatched. CDR3 sequence (DNA): TGTGCCAGCAGCGCCGGGACTAGCGGGGGGGGAATCACAGATACGCAGTATTTT. Protein sequence: CASSAGTSGGGITDTQYF. The whole variable domain, filled in from reference TRBV2 and TRBJ2-3, reads EPEVTQTPSHQVTQMGQEVILRCVPISNHLYFYWYRQILGQKVEFLVSFYNNEISEKSEIFDDQFSVERPDGSNFTLKIRSTKLEDSAMYFCASSAGTSGGGITDTQYFGPGTRLTVL.

At least ten counts were recorded for this clonotype. V is TRBV2 and J is TRBJ2-5, with D possibly matching TRBD2 (5 bases). There are 15 residues in the CDR3. The germline V gene encodes CDR1 SNHLY and CDR2 FYNNEI. V lost 8 bases, J lost 5 bases, and 21 bases lay in between. The CDR3 loop reads CASLRRASSRETQYF. CDR3 nucleotide sequence: TGTGCCAGCTTGCGAAGGGCTAGCTCGAGGGAGACCCAGTACTTC.

Sample share makes this clonotype medium-sized. The chain carries TRBV2 and TRBJ1-1; 7 positions agree with TRBD1. In germline, CDR1 is SNHLY, CDR2 FYNNEI. With V trimmed by 5 bases and J by 5 bases, 17 bases remained unmatched. The CDR3 runs to 17 residues. The CDR3 DNA follows: TGTGCCAGCAGTCCTAAAGGGGGCTATCTTATCCGGACTGAAGCTTTCTTT. This codes for CASSPKGGYLIRTEAFF.

The chain is built from TRBV5-1 and TRBJ2-2; D is uncertain. The length of the CDR3 is 16 residues. CDR1 and CDR2 (germline): SGHRS, YFSETQ. Trimming left V 5 bases short and J 1 base short, with 15 bases between. As DNA, the CDR3 is TGCGCCAGCAGATATAACTCAGGTTGGAACACCGGGGAGCTGTTTTTT. Translating it yields CASRYNSGWNTGELFF.

This clonotype came up a few times. This chain uses TRBV20-1 with TRBJ2-7, with a possible D match to TRBD2 (6 bases). In germline, CDR1 is DFQATT, CDR2 SNEGSKA (reference sequence). CDR3 length: 14 residues. Trimming cost V 1 base and J 2 bases, with 12 bases left between them. The CDR3, as DNA: TGCAGTGCTAGAGGAGCGGGCGGACCCTACGAGCAGTACTTC. It encodes CSARGAGGPYEQYF.

The V and J genes are TRBV6-4 and TRBJ2-6; 12 bases fit TRBD2. The CDR3 covers 18 residues. The junction had 6 bases not matched to a gene; V was cut back by 6 bases and J by 0 bases. Germline CDR1 and CDR2: MRHNA and SNTAGT. CDR3 sequence (DNA): TGTGCCAGCAGGCAGTCTAGCGGGGGGGCCTCTGGGGCCAACGTCCTGACTTTC. Amino acids: CASRQSSGGASGANVLTF.

In this sample, this clonotype turned up many times. The chain links TRBV6-6 to TRBJ1-1; D ambiguous. CDR1 and CDR2 (germline): MNHNY, SVGAGI (reference sequence). Trimming took 5 bases from V and 2 from J, leaving 9 bases between them. The CDR3 length is 13 residues. CDR3 coding DNA: TGTGCCAGCAGTCGGTTGGGAAACACTGAAGCTTTCTTT. Residues: CASSRLGNTEAFF.

This clonotype showed up many times. V is TRBV12-3 or TRBV12-4 and J is TRBJ1-1, with D unresolved. The V gene lost 6 bases and the J gene lost 5 bases, with 16 bases spanning the gap. The CDR3 is 14 amino acids. The CDR3 bases are TGTGCCAGCAGGCCGTCGGGCGGTAAGACTGAAGCTTTCTTT. It yields the protein CASRPSGGKTEAFF.

This clonotype was seen repeatedly, ten times or more. The J gene is TRBJ2-2, the V gene TRBV6-5, with D possibly being TRBD2 (5 bases). V gave up 5 bases and J gave up 3 bases, with 16 bases separating them. The length of the CDR3 is 16 residues. Per the germline V gene, CDR1 is MNHEY and CDR2 is SVGAGI. The CDR3 sequence: CASSAVVEEDTGELFF. Written as DNA, the CDR3 is TGTGCCAGCAGTGCTGTAGTGGAGGAGGACACCGGGGAGCTGTTTTTT.

By sample share, this clonotype is medium-sized (0.01 to 0.1%). The DNA for the CDR3 is TGCAGTGCTAGGCGGCCGGGATTCGCCTACAATGAGCAGTTCTTC. As protein: CSARRPGFAYNEQFF. J is TRBJ2-1 and V is TRBV20-1; the D gene is possibly TRBD2 (5 bases). Germline values: CDR1 DFQATT, CDR2 SNEGSKA (reference sequence). The V and J ends lost 3 bases and 2 bases respectively, with 14 bases between them. The CDR3 contains 15 residues.